This TCR beta chain stems from a study of CD8 T cells in Susac syndrome. The CDR3 contains 15 residues. J gave up 3 bases and V 3 bases, and 7 bases lay outside the gene matches. Germline V gene data show CDR1 as SNHLY and CDR2 as FYNNEI. The sample holds a few counts of this clonotype. Reverse transcription of roughly 0.5 to 1 ug RNA was carried out with random hexamers. TCRdb recomputed calls from the immunoSEQ multiplex PCR reads with MiXCR, one row per CDR3 protein. Of some 300,000 distinct CDR3 sequences listed, 89% were seen once; the top ten hold roughly 0.17%. The sequence derives from a human donor with multiple sclerosis. The sequencing input was CD8+ T cells from PBMCs. This chain links TRBV2 with TRBJ2-5; 7 nucleotides agree with TRBD2. The CDR3 sequence: CASSDPPGLKETQYF. The CDR3 coding sequence is TGTGCCAGCAGTGATCCCCCGGGACTAAAAGAGACCCAGTACTTC.